Following are 24 T cell receptor beta chains from one sample sequenced in a study of OX40 agonist ivuxolimab in advanced cancers. The protocol was immunoSEQ multiplex PCR, while the TCRdb copy is restricted to in-frame clones and leaves out a portion. The table shows about 62,000 clones, with 79% occurring only once. Specimen: CD4+ or CD8+ T cells sorted from blood, collected in a trial of the OX40 agonist ivuxolimab. The receptors were sampled from an adult with an advanced solid tumor such as melanoma, head and neck, liver or kidney cancer.

The gene calls are TRBV7-2 and TRBJ2-5; D gene uncertain. Trimming took off 1 base at V and 5 bases at J, with 8 bases between the two ends. CDR1 is SGHTA, CDR2 FQGNSA, per germline. This CDR3 region has 13 residues. The CDR3 loop reads CASSLGGLETQYF. For the CDR3, the DNA is TGTGCCAGCAGCTTAGGCGGTCTGGAGACCCAGTACTTC.

The chain uses TRBV28 and TRBJ1-1; TRBD1 might be the D (5 bases). This CDR3 is built from 16 residues. Germline V gives CDR1 MDHEN, CDR2 SYDVKM. Deletions cut 7 bases from V and 4 bases from J, with 22 bases between. This chain's CDR3 is CASIQLYGEGSTEAFF. The CDR3 coding sequence is TGTGCCAGCATCCAATTATACGGGGAGGGGAGCACTGAAGCTTTCTTT.

The chain is built from TRBV7-6 and TRBJ2-1, with D uncertain. Looked up from germline, CDR1 is SGHVS and CDR2 is FNYEAQ. This CDR3 contains 12 residues. The V end was cut by 0 bases, the J end by 10 bases, with 7 bases between. CDR3 in DNA: TGTGCCAGCAGCTTAGCTCGAAACGAGCAGTTCTTC. Translating it yields CASSLARNEQFF.

The chain joins TRBV14 to TRBJ1-3; 7 nucleotides line up with TRBD1. This CDR3 has 19 amino acids. CDR1 is SGHDN and CDR2 is FVKESK in the germline V gene. With 0 bases clipped from V and 0 bases from J, the junction kept 11 bases outside the gene matches. The CDR3 DNA reads as TGTGCCAGCAGCCAAGATAGGACAGGTCGAGAACACTCTGGAAACACCATATATTTT. Its protein product is CASSQDRTGREHSGNTIYF.

This chain links TRBV9 with TRBJ2-7, with D possibly being TRBD1 or TRBD2 (6 bases each). Deletions cut 0 bases from V and 2 bases from J, with 15 bases between. From germline, CDR1 is SGDLS and CDR2 YYNGEE. The CDR3 runs to 16 residues. CDR3 loop: CASSVASEWDTYEQYF. For the CDR3, the DNA is TGTGCCAGCAGCGTAGCTAGCGAATGGGACACCTACGAGCAGTACTTC.

This chain connects TRBV7-2 to TRBJ1-2; the D gene is possibly TRBD1 (6 bases). Trimming pared 5 bases from V and 8 bases from J, leaving 15 bases between. From germline, CDR1 is SGHTA and CDR2 FQGNSA. The CDR3 is 13 residues long. The CDR3 here is CASSETGSYGYTF. In DNA, the CDR3 is TGTGCCAGCAGCGAAACAGGGAGTTACGGCTACACCTTC. Full variable domain (outside the CDR3, taken from reference TRBV7-2 and TRBJ1-2): GAGVSQSPSNKVTEKGKDVELRCDPISGHTALYWYRQSLGQGLEFLIYFQGNSAPDKSGLPSDRFSAERTGGSVSTLTIQRTQQEDSAVYLCASSETGSYGYTFGSGTRLTVV.

J is TRBJ1-1 and V is TRBV28; 7 bases fit TRBD1. Per germline, CDR1 MDHEN and CDR2 SYDVKM. The CDR3 covers 16 residues. The V and J ends lost 6 bases and 1 base, in that order; junction bases with no gene match: 11. The CDR3 bases are TGTGCCAGCAGCCAAATAGGGGGCACAGGGAACACTGAAGCTTTCTTT. This gives the protein CASSQIGGTGNTEAFF.

Turning to this clone: At the DNA level, this CDR3 is encoded by other sequences in the same sample as well. The chain uses TRBV18 and TRBJ1-5, with D possibly matching TRBD1 (6 bases). The CDR3 length is 14 residues. Trimming pared 3 bases from V and 4 bases from J, leaving 10 bases between. The germline V gene has CDR1 KGHSH and CDR2 LQKENI. CDR3 sequence (DNA): TGTGCCAGCTCACCCGGGACATCGAATCAGCCCCAGCATTTT. Translation gives CASSPGTSNQPQHF.

This clone came up once. The CDR3 sequence: CASSGGGLGNTYNEQFF. For the CDR3, the DNA is TGTGCCAGCAGCGGGGGGGGACTAGGGAACACCTACAATGAGCAGTTCTTC. The rearrangement uses TRBV9 and TRBJ2-1; the match to TRBD2 covers 8 bases. This CDR3 comprises 17 residues. Germline CDR1 reads SGDLS; CDR2 reads YYNGEE. V was clipped by 3 bases and J by 2 bases; unmatched bases: 10.

The chain links TRBV2 to TRBJ1-5; no reliable D call. V was pared by 3 bases and J by 7 bases, with 7 bases between. CDR1 SNHLY and CDR2 FYNNEI come from the germline V gene. The length of the CDR3 is 12 residues. CDR3 sequence: CASSDSWQPQHF. The DNA for the CDR3 is TGTGCCAGCAGTGACAGTTGGCAGCCCCAGCATTTT.

Only a few counts were recorded for this clone. V usage is TRBV19 and J usage is TRBJ2-1, with 11 bases identical to TRBD1. This CDR3 has 16 residues. Losses at the gene ends were 5 bases for V and 4 bases for J; bases not matched to a gene: 7. CDR1 is LNHDA and CDR2 is SQIVND in the germline V gene (reference sequence). CDR3 sequence: CASSFSGTGGYNEQFF. The CDR3 DNA sequence: TGTGCCAGTAGTTTTTCCGGGACAGGGGGATACAATGAGCAGTTCTTC.

V gene TRBV25-1 combines with J gene TRBJ1-1; TRBD1 aligns across 8 bases. The CDR3 has 13 amino acids. Germline assignment: CDR1 MGHDK and CDR2 SYGVNS. CDR3 loop: CATGTGKDTEAFF. Here the CDR3 DNA reads TGTGCTACTGGGACAGGAAAGGACACTGAAGCTTTCTTT. Variable domain in full (rest from reference TRBV25-1 and TRBJ1-1): EADIYQTPRYLVIGTGKKITLECSQTMGHDKMYWYQQDPGMELHLIHYSYGVNSTEKGDLSSESTVSRIRTEHFPLTLESARPSHTSQYLCATGTGKDTEAFFGQGTRLTVV.

The V gene is TRBV5-4, the J gene TRBJ2-7, with 10 positions matching TRBD1. The CDR3 contains 15 residues. CDR1 SGHNT and CDR2 YYREEE come from the germline V gene (reference sequence). The junction had 11 bases not matched to a gene; V was cut back by 4 bases and J by 7 bases. CDR3 bases: TGTGCCAGCAGCGCCGGACAGGGGGAGGTAGGGGAGCAGTACTTC. Protein sequence: CASSAGQGEVGEQYF.

The chain has TRBV20-1 and TRBJ2-2; D is uncertain. The CDR3 runs 11 residues. V was trimmed by 5 bases and J by 7 bases, leaving 8 bases between them. Per the germline V gene, CDR1 is DFQATT and CDR2 is SNEGSKA (reference sequence). CDR3 protein: CSADIGGELFF. The DNA for the CDR3 is TGCAGTGCTGACATCGGCGGGGAGCTGTTTTTT.

The rearrangement links TRBV25-1 to TRBJ2-5, with D perhaps assigned TRBD1 or TRBD2 (5 bases each). V was shortened by 3 bases and J by 5 bases, with 10 bases between the two germline ends. The CDR3 runs 13 residues. Looked up from germline, CDR1 is MGHDK and CDR2 is SYGVNS. The CDR3 protein is CASSEKGTETQYF. CDR3 bases: TGTGCCAGCAGTGAGAAGGGGACCGAGACCCAGTACTTC.

V gene TRBV6-6 combines with J gene TRBJ2-2; unclear D gene. Trimming shortened V by 3 bases and J by 4 bases, and 3 bases separated the two germline ends. Germline V gene sequence: CDR1 MNHNY, CDR2 SVGAGI (reference sequence). The CDR3 totals 12 residues. The CDR3 loop is CASSYTTGELFF. The CDR3 DNA is TGTGCCAGCAGTTATACCACCGGGGAGCTGTTTTTT.

A few counts support this clone. The chain couples TRBV19 to TRBJ2-1; D gene ambiguous. Deletions cut 2 bases from V and 8 bases from J, with 10 bases between. This CDR3 is 13 amino acids long. The V gene's germline CDR1 is LNHDA and CDR2 SQIVND (reference sequence). DNA for the CDR3: TGTGCCAGTAGTATATTAGTACTCGATGAGCAGTTCTTC. Encoded protein: CASSILVLDEQFF.

The chain couples TRBV5-1 to TRBJ2-3, with no clear D. The V end lost 3 bases, the J end lost 2 bases, and 1 base lay between the germline ends. Germline CDR1 and CDR2: SGHRS and YFSETQ. The CDR3 is 11 amino acids. The DNA for the CDR3 is TGCGCCAGCAGCTACACAGATACGCAGTATTTT. Its protein is CASSYTDTQYF.

The chain is built from TRBV7-2 and TRBJ2-5; tentatively, D is TRBD1 or TRBD2 (5 bases each). The germline V gene encodes CDR1 SGHTA and CDR2 FQGNSA. This CDR3 is built from 14 residues. V was trimmed by 2 bases and J by 1 base, leaving 8 bases between them. The CDR3 nucleotides read TGTGCCAGCAGCTTATTGAGGGGCCAAGAGACCCAGTACTTC. Translating it yields CASSLLRGQETQYF.

The J gene is TRBJ1-4, the V gene TRBV27; maybe TRBD1 (5 bases). Trimming removed 5 bases at V and 7 bases at J, with 17 bases between. Per germline, CDR1 MNHEY and CDR2 SMNVEV (reference sequence). CDR3 length: 15 amino acids. This CDR3 reads CASSTRDSLGEKLFF. CDR3 nucleotides: TGTGCCAGCAGTACCCGGGACTCCCTGGGTGAAAAACTGTTTTTT.

This rearrangement joins TRBV15 to TRBJ2-1; D unclear. Germline-derived CDR1 and CDR2 are LNHNV and YYDKDF (reference sequence). This CDR3 region has 18 residues. The V gene lost 0 bases and the J gene lost 0 bases, with 15 bases spanning the gap. In DNA form, the CDR3 reads TGTGCCACCAGCAGAGATGTCCGGGCGGCTAGCTCCTACAATGAGCAGTTCTTC. Encoded protein: CATSRDVRAASSYNEQFF.

V gene TRBV7-8 combines with J gene TRBJ2-5, with D tentatively TRBD1 or TRBD2 (5 bases each). Near its end, the DNA agrees better with TRBJ2-7, so the J call may be wrong. The length of the CDR3 is 16 residues. From germline, CDR1 is SGHVS and CDR2 FQNEAQ. The CDR3 protein is CASSPGGGPNSYEQYF. In DNA form, the CDR3 reads TGTGCCAGCAGCCCTGGTGGGGGTCCTAACTCCTACGAGCAGTACTTC.

This clone was observed a few times. The chain recombines TRBV10-2 with TRBJ2-7; 13 bases map to TRBD2. The CDR3 contains 14 residues. CDR1 WSHSY and CDR2 SAAADI come from the germline V gene. Unmatched junction bases numbered 9, after V lost 10 bases and J lost 6 bases. The CDR3 sequence: CATNAGLAGLEQYF. In nucleotides, the CDR3 is TGCGCCACCAACGCGGGACTAGCGGGGCTCGAGCAGTACTTC.

This clone was detected only a few times. The rearrangement uses TRBV7-9 and TRBJ1-1; a weak D match, TRBD1 (5 bases). CDR1 is SEHNR and CDR2 is FQNEAQ in the germline V gene (reference sequence). V was pared by 3 bases and J by 3 bases, with 14 bases between. The CDR3 runs 15 residues. Here the CDR3 reads CASSLGRDEDTEAFF. The CDR3 DNA reads as TGTGCCAGCAGCTTGGGCAGGGATGAGGACACTGAAGCTTTCTTT.